This TCR beta chain was sequenced in a study of cytomegalovirus exposure and HLA in healthy donors. Overall study findings and caveats: An ancestry cluster, one associated with Asian ancestry, reportedly showed fewer N-insertions than the 666-donor mean in a later analysis.

As to this clone: The antigen is unknown.

Trimming removed 7 bases from V and 5 bases from J, with 15 bases in between. CDR3 length: 14 residues. The germline gives CDR1 MNHEY, CDR2 SMNVEV (reference sequence). A multiplex PCR was run with 60 Vbeta primers and 13 Jbeta primers. Sequencing was performed with immunoSEQ multiplex PCR; in TCRdb, only in-frame clones are kept and a portion is missing. This table has tens of thousands of clones, about 85% appearing once. The rearrangement joins TRBV27 to TRBJ1-5; a possible D gene is TRBD1 (5 bases). The sequence derives from a girl aged 2 to 9 in good health and CMV-seropositive. Source material: PBMCs. Written as DNA, the CDR3 is TGTGCCAGCACCCCCGGAGGGGTCCATCAGCCCCAGCATTTT. Protein product: CASTPGGVHQPQHF.